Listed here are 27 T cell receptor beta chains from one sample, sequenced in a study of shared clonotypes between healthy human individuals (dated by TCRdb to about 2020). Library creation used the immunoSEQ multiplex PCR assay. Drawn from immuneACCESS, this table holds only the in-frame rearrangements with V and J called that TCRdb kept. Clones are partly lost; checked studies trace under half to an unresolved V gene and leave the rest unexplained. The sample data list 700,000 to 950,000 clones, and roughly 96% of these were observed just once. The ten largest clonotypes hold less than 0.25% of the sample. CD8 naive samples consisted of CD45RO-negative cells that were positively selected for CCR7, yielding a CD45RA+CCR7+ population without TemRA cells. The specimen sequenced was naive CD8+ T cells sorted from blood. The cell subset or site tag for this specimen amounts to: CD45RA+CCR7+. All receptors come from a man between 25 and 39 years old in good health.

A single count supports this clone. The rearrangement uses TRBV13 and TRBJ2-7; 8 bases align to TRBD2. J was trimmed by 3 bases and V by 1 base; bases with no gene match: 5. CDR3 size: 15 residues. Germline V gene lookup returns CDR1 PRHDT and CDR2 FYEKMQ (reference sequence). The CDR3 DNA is TGTGCCAGCAGCTTAGCTGGCGGGAGGCTCTACGAGCAGTACTTC. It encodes CASSLAGGRLYEQYF. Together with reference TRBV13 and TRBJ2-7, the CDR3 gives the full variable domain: AAGVIQSPRHLIKEKRETATLKCYPIPRHDTVYWYQQGPGQDPQFLISFYEKMQSDKGSIPDRFSAQQFSDYHSELNMSSLELGDSALYFCASSLAGGRLYEQYFGPGTRLTVT.

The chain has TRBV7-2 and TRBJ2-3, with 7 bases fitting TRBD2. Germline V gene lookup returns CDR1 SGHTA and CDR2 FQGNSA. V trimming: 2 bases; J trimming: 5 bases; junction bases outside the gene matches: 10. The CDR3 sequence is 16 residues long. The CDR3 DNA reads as TGTGCCAGCAGCTTACGGGCGGGAGCGCCGGGAGATACGCAGTATTTT. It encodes CASSLRAGAPGDTQYF.

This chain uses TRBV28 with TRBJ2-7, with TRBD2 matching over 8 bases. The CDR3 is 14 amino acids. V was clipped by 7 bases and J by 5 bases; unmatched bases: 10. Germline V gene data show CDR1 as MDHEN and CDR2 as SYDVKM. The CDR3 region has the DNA TGTGCCAGCAATCCGAGGACTAGCCTTCACGAGCAGTACTTC. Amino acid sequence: CASNPRTSLHEQYF.

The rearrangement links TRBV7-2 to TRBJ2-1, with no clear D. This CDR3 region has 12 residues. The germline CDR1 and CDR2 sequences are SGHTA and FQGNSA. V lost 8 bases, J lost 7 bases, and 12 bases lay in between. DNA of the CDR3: TGTGCCAGCTTCCGGGTTGGAAATGAGCAGTTCTTC. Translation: CASFRVGNEQFF.

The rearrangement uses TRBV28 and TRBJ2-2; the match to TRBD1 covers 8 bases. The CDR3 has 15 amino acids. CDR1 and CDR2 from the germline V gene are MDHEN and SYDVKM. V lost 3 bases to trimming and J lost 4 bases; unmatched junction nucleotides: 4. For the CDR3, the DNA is TGTGCCAGCAGTTTCTGGACAGGGATCACCGGGGAGCTGTTTTTT. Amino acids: CASSFWTGITGELFF.

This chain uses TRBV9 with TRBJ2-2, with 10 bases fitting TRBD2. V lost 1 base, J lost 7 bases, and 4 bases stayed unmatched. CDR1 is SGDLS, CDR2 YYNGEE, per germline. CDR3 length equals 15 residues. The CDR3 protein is CASSVLAGDGGELFF. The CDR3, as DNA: TGTGCCAGCAGCGTACTAGCGGGAGATGGCGGGGAGCTGTTTTTT.

Here the CDR3 reads CASSLFPSSGNTIYF. The CDR3 region has the DNA TGTGCCAGCAGCTTATTCCCAAGCTCTGGAAACACCATATATTTT. The chain joins TRBV7-9 to TRBJ1-3; no definite D call. V lost 2 bases and J 0 bases, leaving 8 bases between the germline ends. The CDR3 consists of 15 residues. Germline CDR1 reads SEHNR; CDR2 reads FQNEAQ (reference sequence).

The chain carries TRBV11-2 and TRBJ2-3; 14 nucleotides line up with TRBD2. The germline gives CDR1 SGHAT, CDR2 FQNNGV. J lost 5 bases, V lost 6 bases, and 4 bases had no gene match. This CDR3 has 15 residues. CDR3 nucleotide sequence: TGTGCCAGCAGGGGACTAGCGGGAGACATAGATACGCAGTATTTT. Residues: CASRGLAGDIDTQYF.

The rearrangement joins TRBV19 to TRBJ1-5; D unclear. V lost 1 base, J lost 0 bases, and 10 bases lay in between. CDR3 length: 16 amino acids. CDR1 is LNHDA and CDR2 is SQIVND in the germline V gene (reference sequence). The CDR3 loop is CASSIVGAYSNQPQHF. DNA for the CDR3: TGTGCCAGTAGTATAGTGGGAGCCTATAGCAATCAGCCCCAGCATTTT.

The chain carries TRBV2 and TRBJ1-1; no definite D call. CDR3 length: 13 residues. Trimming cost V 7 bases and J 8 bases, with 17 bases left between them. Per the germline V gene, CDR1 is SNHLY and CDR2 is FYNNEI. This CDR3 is CASITGPSMEAFF. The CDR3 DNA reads TGTGCCAGCATCACTGGGCCCTCAATGGAAGCTTTCTTT.

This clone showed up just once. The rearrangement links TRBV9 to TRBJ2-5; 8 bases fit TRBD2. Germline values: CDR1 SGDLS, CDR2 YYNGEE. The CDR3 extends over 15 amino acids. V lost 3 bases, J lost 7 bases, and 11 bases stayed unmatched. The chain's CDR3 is CASSESGSQGGTQYF. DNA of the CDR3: TGTGCCAGCAGCGAAAGCGGGAGCCAGGGAGGGACCCAGTACTTC.

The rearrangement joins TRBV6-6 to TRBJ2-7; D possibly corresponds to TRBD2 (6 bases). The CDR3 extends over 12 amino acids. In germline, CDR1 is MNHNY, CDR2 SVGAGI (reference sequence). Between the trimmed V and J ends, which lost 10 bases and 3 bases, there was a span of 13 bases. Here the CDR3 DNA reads TGTGCCACGGGGGACGGATACTACGAGCAGTACTTC. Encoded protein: CATGDGYYEQYF.

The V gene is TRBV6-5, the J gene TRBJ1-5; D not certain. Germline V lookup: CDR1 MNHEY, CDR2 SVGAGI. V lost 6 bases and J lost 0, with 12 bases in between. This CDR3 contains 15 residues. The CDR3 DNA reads TGTGCCAGCAGGGCGACGGCTTATAGCAATCAGCCCCAGCATTTT. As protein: CASRATAYSNQPQHF.

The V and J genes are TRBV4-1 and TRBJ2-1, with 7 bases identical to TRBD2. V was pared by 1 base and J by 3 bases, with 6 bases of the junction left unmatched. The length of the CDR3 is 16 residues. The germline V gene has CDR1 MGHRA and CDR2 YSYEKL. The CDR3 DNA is TGCGCCAGCAGCCAAGGGAGCGGGACCTACTACAATGAGCAGTTCTTC. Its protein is CASSQGSGTYYNEQFF.

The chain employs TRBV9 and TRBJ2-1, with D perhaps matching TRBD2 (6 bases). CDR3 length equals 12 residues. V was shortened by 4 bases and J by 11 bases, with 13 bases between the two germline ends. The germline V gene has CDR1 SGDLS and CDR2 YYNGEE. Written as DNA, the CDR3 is TGTGCCAGCAGCCCAGGAGGGGCTAAGCAGTTCTTC. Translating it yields CASSPGGAKQFF.

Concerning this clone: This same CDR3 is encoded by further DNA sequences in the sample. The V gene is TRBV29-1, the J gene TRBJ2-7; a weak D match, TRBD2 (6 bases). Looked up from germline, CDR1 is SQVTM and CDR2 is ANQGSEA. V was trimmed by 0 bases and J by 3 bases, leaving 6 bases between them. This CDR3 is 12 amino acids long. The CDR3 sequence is CSVEERGYEQYF. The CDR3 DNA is TGCAGCGTTGAAGAGCGGGGCTACGAGCAGTACTTC.

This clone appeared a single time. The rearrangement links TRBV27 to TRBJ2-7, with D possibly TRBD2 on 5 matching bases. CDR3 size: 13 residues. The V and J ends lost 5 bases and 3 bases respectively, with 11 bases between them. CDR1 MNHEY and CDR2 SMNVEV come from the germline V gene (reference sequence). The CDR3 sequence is CASSPYTSYEQYF. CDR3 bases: TGTGCCAGCAGTCCATATACTAGCTACGAGCAGTACTTC.

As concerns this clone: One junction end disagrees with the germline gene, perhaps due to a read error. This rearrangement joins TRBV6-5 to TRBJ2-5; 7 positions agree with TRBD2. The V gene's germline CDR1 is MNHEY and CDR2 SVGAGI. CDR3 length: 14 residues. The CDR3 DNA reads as TGTGCCAGCAGTCACTCCCCGGGAGGAGAGACCCAGTACTTC. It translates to CASSHSPGGETQYF.

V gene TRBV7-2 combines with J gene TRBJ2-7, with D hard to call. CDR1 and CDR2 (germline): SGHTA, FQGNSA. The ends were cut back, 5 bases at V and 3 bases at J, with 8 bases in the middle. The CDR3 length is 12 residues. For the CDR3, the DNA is TGTGCCAGCAGCCCCAGATACTACGAGCAGTACTTC. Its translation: CASSPRYYEQYF.

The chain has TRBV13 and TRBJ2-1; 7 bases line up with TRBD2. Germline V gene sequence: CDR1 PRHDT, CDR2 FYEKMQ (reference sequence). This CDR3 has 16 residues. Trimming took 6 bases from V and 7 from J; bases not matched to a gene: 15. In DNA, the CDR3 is TGTGCCAGCAGGAGAGGGTTTAGCGGGTTGGGGAATGAGCAGTTCTTC. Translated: CASRRGFSGLGNEQFF.

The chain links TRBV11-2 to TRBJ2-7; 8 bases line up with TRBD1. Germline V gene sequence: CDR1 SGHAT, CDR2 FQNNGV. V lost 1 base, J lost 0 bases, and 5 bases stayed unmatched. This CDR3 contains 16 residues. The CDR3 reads CASSLALGQASYEQYF. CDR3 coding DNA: TGTGCCAGCAGCTTAGCGCTGGGACAGGCCTCCTACGAGCAGTACTTC.

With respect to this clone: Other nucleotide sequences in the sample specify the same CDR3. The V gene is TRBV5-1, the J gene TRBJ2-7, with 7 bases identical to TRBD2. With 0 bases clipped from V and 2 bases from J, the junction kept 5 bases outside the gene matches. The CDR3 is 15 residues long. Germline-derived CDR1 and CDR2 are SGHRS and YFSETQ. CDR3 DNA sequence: TGCGCCAGCAGCTTGGCGTTAGCGGGTACCTACGAGCAGTACTTC. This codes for CASSLALAGTYEQYF.

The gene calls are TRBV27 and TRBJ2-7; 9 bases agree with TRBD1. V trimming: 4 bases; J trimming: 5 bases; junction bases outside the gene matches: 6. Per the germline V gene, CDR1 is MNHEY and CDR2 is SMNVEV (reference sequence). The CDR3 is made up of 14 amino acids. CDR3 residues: CASSYLRTGDEQYF. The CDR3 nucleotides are TGTGCCAGCAGTTACCTCCGGACAGGGGACGAGCAGTACTTC.

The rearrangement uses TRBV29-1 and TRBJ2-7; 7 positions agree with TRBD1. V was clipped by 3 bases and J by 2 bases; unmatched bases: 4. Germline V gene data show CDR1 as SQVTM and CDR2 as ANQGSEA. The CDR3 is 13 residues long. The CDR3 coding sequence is TGCAGCGTTGACACAGGGGACACCTACGAGCAGTACTTC. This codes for CSVDTGDTYEQYF.

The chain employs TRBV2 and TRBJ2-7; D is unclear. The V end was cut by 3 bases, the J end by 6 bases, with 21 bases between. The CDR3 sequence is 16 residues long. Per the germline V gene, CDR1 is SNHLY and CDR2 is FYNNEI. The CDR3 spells CASSDSVGTIPCEQYF. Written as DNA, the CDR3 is TGTGCCAGCAGTGATTCGGTGGGTACGATTCCCTGCGAGCAGTACTTC.

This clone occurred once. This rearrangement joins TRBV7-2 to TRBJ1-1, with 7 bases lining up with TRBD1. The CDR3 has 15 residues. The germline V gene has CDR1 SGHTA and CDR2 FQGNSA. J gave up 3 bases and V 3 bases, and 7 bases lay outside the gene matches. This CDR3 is CASSFGDRGDTEAFF. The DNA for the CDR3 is TGTGCCAGCAGCTTTGGGGACAGAGGGGACACTGAAGCTTTCTTT.

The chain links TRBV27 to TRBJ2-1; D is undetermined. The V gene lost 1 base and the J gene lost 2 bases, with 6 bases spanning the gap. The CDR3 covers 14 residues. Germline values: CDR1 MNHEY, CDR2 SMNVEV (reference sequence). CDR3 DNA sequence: TGTGCCAGCAGTTTATTAGGGCCCTACAATGAGCAGTTCTTC. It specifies CASSLLGPYNEQFF.